The present T cell receptor beta chain was sequenced within a study of regulatory T cells in long-lasting Graves disease. Study conclusions and caveats: Whereas new patients shared 966 public clonotypes, persistent patients shared more, at about 2,500. TRBV28, TRBJ1-2 and TRBJ2-5 were segments that persistent disease favored.

The germline gives CDR1 LGHDT, CDR2 YNNKEL (reference sequence). The CDR3 contains 17 residues. Trimming stripped 1 base from V and 8 bases from J, with 23 bases between. Time point here: newly diagnosed GD, antithyroid drugs for less than 3 months. Following extraction of RNA from PBMCs, that RNA was used to make the TCR library. As a group, patients came from one endocrinology department in Xi'an, China. Arm-PCR of CDR3 regions and iRepertoire HTBI primers were used to build TCR beta libraries. Each CDR3 protein gets one entry after TCRdb re-called the multiplex PCR reads with MiXCR. The sample contains 200,000 to 250,000 distinct CDR3 sequences, approximately 19% of which appear only once. This clonotype occurred many times. Its antigen is still unknown. The same data also contributed to another study, on T cells in Graves' hyperthyroidism and ophthalmopathy. In that study: If no ophthalmopathy progression occurred within 18 months, Graves' hyperthyroidism was stable.

This TCR derives from a woman aged 25 to 39 with Graves disease. V usage is TRBV3-1 and J usage is TRBJ1-2, with D possibly being TRBD1 (5 bases). This material consisted of peripheral blood mononuclear cells (PBMCs), taken at new diagnosis, from a patient treated with antithyroid drugs. The CDR3 protein is CASSQGSSGRGVRGYTF. In DNA, the CDR3 is TGTGCCAGCAGCCAAGGCTCTTCAGGTAGGGGAGTCCGCGGCTACACCTTC.